This T cell receptor beta chain was profiled in a study of blood T cell repertoires in COVID-19 (dated by TCRdb to the early 2020s). Background for the entire study: The collaborator samples originated in the United States, Italy and Spain and spanned the acute and convalescent phases of COVID-19. The material from the prospective study consisted of cDNA or gDNA derived from T cells, B-cell-depleted T cells, or PBMCs. Deeply sampled blood TCRbeta repertoires from subjects exposed to, actively infected with, or recovered from COVID-19 were included in the dataset. The repertoires were released in a freely available public database intended as a resource for research on the immune response to SARS-CoV-2. Samples were obtained from the ongoing ImmuneRACE study (first 160 participants) and from about 1,300 subjects provided by 6 global collaborators. A de-identified subject ID, COVID-19 status, age in years and sex were almost always included in the sample metadata. Where HLA class I and class II types were available, the types were taken from metadata supplied by the sample provider, not from assay-based typing.

There are 16 amino acids in the CDR3, from cysteine to phenylalanine inclusive. The sequence is cut down to CDR3 DNA, 48 bases in frame from base 1. V is trimmed back by 4 bases and J by 2 bases, and the junction contains 10 bases that no gene match accounts for. Sequences SGHRS (CDR1) and YFSETQ (CDR2) are obtained from the germline V gene. On this clone: This receptor's antigen is unknown. One base away there is no much larger clone; base qualities are not given.

TCRbeta CDR3 regions were amplified from genomic DNA by means of the immunoSEQ Assay, a bias-controlled multiplex PCR. In the paper's pipeline: The number of nucleated cells in each sample was estimated by amplification of reference gene primers within the assay. Sequence reads were collapsed and filtered to measure the absolute abundance of every unique TCRbeta CDR3 rearrangement. For each sample, productive Simpson clonality was calculated as the square root of Simpson's diversity index over productive rearrangements. TCRdb obtained this table from immuneACCESS and retained in-frame rearrangements with V and J assigned. These tables miss some clones; where compared with another copy, unresolved V genes account for less than half of the shortfall, and the remainder is unexplained. V and J calls and clone size are given by that table; D and trimming were obtained from the DNA. Present in this sample are roughly 260,000 clones, 80% to 90% of which were seen just once. The ten largest clones take up about 2.5% of the sample.

What the authors observed across the whole study: How much clinical and demographic metadata was included differed by source and by participant, and the metadata was provided uncurated.

Participants in the prospective study were aged roughly 18 to 100 years, lived in about two dozen United States geographic areas, and enrolled through a virtual design. Cohort assignment in the prospective study relied on participant-reported clinical history from a screening survey and a study questionnaire. Each participant in the prospective study had whole blood, serum and a nasopharyngeal or oropharyngeal swab collected by mobile phlebotomists. Prospective study participants could optionally give additional blood draws and questionnaires over an approximately 2-month period. Blood samples from the prospective study were shipped frozen or at room temperature prior to DNA extraction.

The chain is encoded by TRBV5-1 joined to TRBJ1-1; 8 bases in between match TRBD1. Sample: PBMCs or T cells enriched from blood (not recorded which). The clonotype originates from a woman aged 30 to 39 with acute COVID-19. The DNA sequence follows: TGCGCCAGCAGCACTCGTACGGGACAGGTTAACACTGAAGCTTTCTTT. This codes for CASSTRTGQVNTEAFF.